The present entry profiles one T cell receptor beta chain with its context. This specimen belongs to a study of OX40 agonist ivuxolimab in advanced cancers. Study-level information: Cancers in dose escalation were hepatocellular, melanoma, renal cell and head and neck. It was permissible to have had prior anti-PD-1, anti-PD-L1 or anti-CTLA-4 therapy, and around 40% had some.

The V gene's germline CDR1 is MGHRA and CDR2 YSYEKL. The CDR3 extends over 13 amino acids. Trimming took off 1 base at V and 7 bases at J, with 10 bases between the two ends. Data came from immunoSEQ multiplex PCR; TCRdb stores just in-frame clones and leaves some out. The sample has tens of thousands of clones; more than 80% are singletons. The sample in question was CD4+ or CD8+ T cells sorted from blood, obtained in a trial of the OX40 agonist ivuxolimab. This receptor was identified in an adult with an advanced solid tumor such as melanoma, head and neck, liver or kidney cancer. This chain connects TRBV4-1 to TRBJ1-1, with D perhaps matching TRBD1 (6 bases). CDR3 coding DNA: TGCGCCAGCAGCCAAGCAGGGGTTGGTGAAGCTTTCTTT. The encoded protein is CASSQAGVGEAFF.